The rows below give T cell receptor beta chains drawn from one sample of a study of response to subunit inactivated influenza vaccine. TCRdb independently ran MiXCR on the RT-PCR reads; one entry per CDR3 protein. The sample has approximately 680,000 distinct CDR3 sequences; 15% to 18% are singletons. The sequenced sample was PBMCs from blood, obtained roughly 13 days after vaccination. The receptors stem from a man between 45 and 60 years old who received an inactivated influenza vaccine. The CDR3 runs from the conserved cysteine through the conserved F or W. D genes are given only for firm matches. Clone size is not always given. Where it is, it says once, few, many or a class for expanded clones.

clone_size: many
j_call: TRBJ1-4
v_call: TRBV4-1
d_call: -
cdr3_nt: TGCGCCAGCAGCCAAGAGTGGTCCAAAGAGGAGAAAAAACTGTTTTTT
cdr3_aa: CASSQEWSKEEKKLFF

clone_size: few
j_call: TRBJ2-5
v_call: TRBV7-3
d_call: TRBD2
cdr3_nt: TGTGCCAGCAGCTTACTTGGGGGAGGGCCGGAGACCCAGTACTTC
cdr3_aa: CASSLLGGGPETQYF

clone_size: -
j_call: TRBJ1-3
v_call: TRBV12-3/TRBV12-4
d_call: -
cdr3_nt: TGTGCCAGCAGTTTTTACCAGCCTCAAGGAAACACCATATATTTT
cdr3_aa: CASSFYQPQGNTIYF

clone_size: few
j_call: TRBJ2-2
v_call: TRBV5-1
d_call: -
cdr3_nt: TGCGCCAGCAGCTTGGATTTTGGGTCGACAAACACCGGGGAGCTGTTTTTT
cdr3_aa: CASSLDFGSTNTGELFF

clone_size: -
j_call: TRBJ2-2
v_call: TRBV9
d_call: -
cdr3_nt: TGTGCCAGCAGCGTCGACGGGACTAACACCGGGGAGCTGTTTTTT
cdr3_aa: CASSVDGTNTGELFF

clone_size: few
j_call: TRBJ2-3
v_call: TRBV6-1
d_call: TRBD2
cdr3_nt: TGTGCCAGCAGTGTGGGACTAGCGGGAGTAGCAGATACGCAGTATTTT
cdr3_aa: CASSVGLAGVADTQYF

clone_size: many
j_call: TRBJ2-5
v_call: TRBV28
d_call: -
cdr3_nt: TGTGCCAGCAGTTTATTGGGCGGCGCGGAGGAAGAGACCCAGTACTTC
cdr3_aa: CASSLLGGAEEETQYF

clone_size: few
j_call: TRBJ2-7
v_call: TRBV14
d_call: -
cdr3_nt: TGTGCCAGCAGCCAGTTCCGAAATGAGCAGTACTTC
cdr3_aa: CASSQFRNEQYF

clone_size: -
j_call: TRBJ2-6
v_call: TRBV12-3/TRBV12-4
d_call: -
cdr3_nt: TGTGCCTCACAGATCTCTGGGGCCAACGTCCTGACTTTC
cdr3_aa: CASQISGANVLTF

clone_size: -
j_call: TRBJ2-5
v_call: TRBV5-1
d_call: -
cdr3_nt: TGCGCCAGCAAAGAGCGAGGGGAAGAGACCCAGTACTTC
cdr3_aa: CASKERGEETQYF

clone_size: -
j_call: TRBJ2-1
v_call: TRBV5-6
d_call: -
cdr3_nt: TGTGCCAGCAGCTTAGGTTGGGCCTACAATGAGCAGTTCTTC
cdr3_aa: CASSLGWAYNEQFF

clone_size: -
j_call: TRBJ1-1
v_call: TRBV11-2
d_call: -
cdr3_nt: TGTGCCAGCAGCCCATACAGGGCGGGTAACCCTGAAGCTTTCTTT
cdr3_aa: CASSPYRAGNPEAFF

clone_size: -
j_call: TRBJ1-4
v_call: TRBV4-3
d_call: TRBD1
cdr3_nt: TGCGCCAGCAGCCAAGAGACAGGGAGGAATGCTAATGAAAAACTGTTTTTT
cdr3_aa: CASSQETGRNANEKLFF

clone_size: -
j_call: TRBJ2-4
v_call: TRBV6-2/TRBV6-3
d_call: -
cdr3_nt: TGTGCCAGCAGTTACAATGAGGGCATTCAGTACTTC
cdr3_aa: CASSYNEGIQYF

clone_size: -
j_call: TRBJ1-2
v_call: TRBV7-9
d_call: TRBD1
cdr3_nt: TGTGCCAGCAGCTTGGACAGGACTGGCTACACCTTC
cdr3_aa: CASSLDRTGYTF

clone_size: few
j_call: TRBJ2-1
v_call: TRBV6-2/TRBV6-3
d_call: -
cdr3_nt: TGTGCCAGCAGCGAACCTAGCGTGCAGCAGTTCTTC
cdr3_aa: CASSEPSVQQFF

clone_size: few
j_call: TRBJ2-2
v_call: TRBV5-6
d_call: TRBD2
cdr3_nt: TGTGCCAGCAGCTACGCCGGGACTAGCGAGGGCGGGGAGCTGTTTTTT
cdr3_aa: CASSYAGTSEGGELFF

clone_size: -
j_call: TRBJ2-7
v_call: TRBV11-2
d_call: -
cdr3_nt: TGTGCCAGCAGCAGGGGGCGGGACGCGAGCTCCTACGAGCAGTACTTC
cdr3_aa: CASSRGRDASSYEQYF

clone_size: -
j_call: TRBJ2-1
v_call: TRBV6-5
d_call: -
cdr3_nt: TGTGCCAGCAGTTACTCCGGCGGGGAGTGGTTGAATGAGCAGTTCTTC
cdr3_aa: CASSYSGGEWLNEQFF

clone_size: few
j_call: TRBJ2-2
v_call: TRBV4-3
d_call: -
cdr3_nt: TGCGCCAGCAGCCAACATTGGACGGGGACCGGGGAGCTGTTTTTT
cdr3_aa: CASSQHWTGTGELFF

clone_size: few
j_call: TRBJ2-3
v_call: TRBV27
d_call: TRBD2
cdr3_nt: TGTGCCAGCAGTTTAATGGCGGGAGAGGTAGCGGATACGCAGTATTTT
cdr3_aa: CASSLMAGEVADTQYF

clone_size: few
j_call: TRBJ2-7
v_call: TRBV5-6
d_call: TRBD2
cdr3_nt: TGTGCCAGCACCCTTAGCGGGAGCTCCTACGAGCAGTACTTC
cdr3_aa: CASTLSGSSYEQYF

clone_size: many
j_call: TRBJ1-2
v_call: TRBV5-1
d_call: -
cdr3_nt: TGCGCCAGCAGCTTGGCCGGGGGGACCCACTATGGCTACACCTTC
cdr3_aa: CASSLAGGTHYGYTF

clone_size: -
j_call: TRBJ1-3
v_call: TRBV7-9
d_call: -
cdr3_nt: TGTGCCAGCAGCTTACTCGTAGGAGGGGCTGGAAACACCATATATTTT
cdr3_aa: CASSLLVGGAGNTIYF

clone_size: few
j_call: TRBJ2-1
v_call: TRBV27
d_call: -
cdr3_nt: TGTGCCAGCAGTTTAAGTGGATCCGGAGGAGAGCAGTTCTTC
cdr3_aa: CASSLSGSGGEQFF

clone_size: -
j_call: TRBJ1-1
v_call: TRBV4-2
d_call: -
cdr3_nt: TGTGCCAGCAGCCGTTCAGAGGGGGTAACGACTGAAGCTTTCTTT
cdr3_aa: CASSRSEGVTTEAFF

clone_size: many
j_call: TRBJ2-7
v_call: TRBV4-2
d_call: -
cdr3_nt: TGTGCCAGCAGCCAAGTCGCCCACGAGCAGTACTTC
cdr3_aa: CASSQVAHEQYF

clone_size: -
j_call: TRBJ1-2
v_call: TRBV19
d_call: -
cdr3_nt: TGTGCCAGTAGTATGGGGTCAACAGACCATGGCTACACCTTC
cdr3_aa: CASSMGSTDHGYTF

clone_size: few
j_call: TRBJ1-2
v_call: TRBV5-1
d_call: -
cdr3_nt: TGCGCCAGCAGCTTGGCGGACAGCGAGTATGGCTACACCTTC
cdr3_aa: CASSLADSEYGYTF

clone_size: -
j_call: TRBJ2-7
v_call: TRBV5-1
d_call: TRBD1
cdr3_nt: TGCGCCAGCAGCCCGGAAGGGACAGGGATGTACGAGCAGTACTTC
cdr3_aa: CASSPEGTGMYEQYF

clone_size: few
j_call: TRBJ1-2
v_call: TRBV20-1
d_call: -
cdr3_nt: TGCAGTGCTAGAGGGGGTGGGTCTGGCTACACCTTC
cdr3_aa: CSARGGGSGYTF

clone_size: -
j_call: TRBJ2-1
v_call: TRBV12-3/TRBV12-4
d_call: -
cdr3_nt: TGTGCCAGCAGACGCCATCCAGTCTTACTTTCCTACAATGAGCAGTTCTTC
cdr3_aa: CASRRHPVLLSYNEQFF

clone_size: many
j_call: TRBJ2-7
v_call: TRBV28
d_call: -
cdr3_nt: TGTGCCAGCATTCGTCGGCTCGGGACGCTCTCCTACGAGCAGTACTTC
cdr3_aa: CASIRRLGTLSYEQYF

clone_size: -
j_call: TRBJ2-5
v_call: TRBV18
d_call: TRBD2
cdr3_nt: TGTGCCAGCTCTGCCAGCGGGGCTCAAGAGACCCAGTACTTC
cdr3_aa: CASSASGAQETQYF

clone_size: many
j_call: TRBJ2-4
v_call: TRBV29-1
d_call: -
cdr3_nt: TGCAGCGCCGGGCAGTTAGCCAAAAACATTCAGTACTTC
cdr3_aa: CSAGQLAKNIQYF

clone_size: once
j_call: TRBJ1-2
v_call: TRBV12-3/TRBV12-4
d_call: TRBD1
cdr3_nt: TGTGCCAGCAGACAGGGGACGGGCTATGGCTACCCCTTC
cdr3_aa: CASRQGTGYGYPF

clone_size: -
j_call: TRBJ1-3
v_call: TRBV12-3/TRBV12-4
d_call: -
cdr3_nt: TGTGCCAGCAGTTTACACCTCTCTGGAAACACCATATATTTT
cdr3_aa: CASSLHLSGNTIYF

clone_size: few
j_call: TRBJ2-7
v_call: TRBV6-1
d_call: -
cdr3_nt: TGTGCCAGCAGTCTAGGACGGCAGGATACCTACGAGCAGTACTTC
cdr3_aa: CASSLGRQDTYEQYF

clone_size: few
j_call: TRBJ2-7
v_call: TRBV20-1
d_call: -
cdr3_nt: TGCAGTGCCAGTGAGCAGTACTTC
cdr3_aa: CSASEQYF

clone_size: -
j_call: TRBJ2-1
v_call: TRBV7-2
d_call: TRBD1
cdr3_nt: TGTGCCAGCAGGTTAGCAGGGGGCGGTTCCTACAATGAGCAGTTCTTC
cdr3_aa: CASRLAGGGSYNEQFF

clone_size: -
j_call: TRBJ2-5
v_call: TRBV7-2
d_call: -
cdr3_nt: TGTGCCAGCAGCTTTGAGACACTGGAGACCCAGTACTTC
cdr3_aa: CASSFETLETQYF

clone_size: few
j_call: TRBJ1-3
v_call: TRBV5-5
d_call: -
cdr3_nt: TGTGCCAGCAGCTTGCGCCGGAGCTCTGGAAACACCATATATTTT
cdr3_aa: CASSLRRSSGNTIYF

clone_size: -
j_call: TRBJ1-1
v_call: TRBV7-9
d_call: -
cdr3_nt: TGTGCCAGCAGCTTAGGCGGCAGGGTCACTGAAGCTTTCTTT
cdr3_aa: CASSLGGRVTEAFF

clone_size: -
j_call: TRBJ2-5
v_call: TRBV6-5
d_call: TRBD2
cdr3_nt: TGTGCCAGCAGTTACTGGACTAGCGGGAGACAGGAGACCCAGTACTTC
cdr3_aa: CASSYWTSGRQETQYF

clone_size: many
j_call: TRBJ2-5
v_call: TRBV10-3
d_call: TRBD2
cdr3_nt: TGTGCCATCAGTACCATAAGCGGGAGGGTTCAAGAGACCCAGTACTTC
cdr3_aa: CAISTISGRVQETQYF

clone_size: -
j_call: TRBJ1-1
v_call: TRBV9
d_call: TRBD1
cdr3_nt: TGTGCCAGCAGCGTAGGTGGACAGGGGAACACTGAAGCTTTCTTT
cdr3_aa: CASSVGGQGNTEAFF

clone_size: many
j_call: TRBJ2-3
v_call: TRBV7-2
d_call: -
cdr3_nt: TGTGCCAGCAGCTTAGCGTGGAGGGGCACAGATACGCAGTATTTT
cdr3_aa: CASSLAWRGTDTQYF

clone_size: many
j_call: TRBJ2-1
v_call: TRBV5-1
d_call: TRBD2
cdr3_nt: TGCGCCAGCAGTTCGGGACTAGCGGGAGTAGAAGAGCAGTTCTTC
cdr3_aa: CASSSGLAGVEEQFF

clone_size: -
j_call: TRBJ2-3
v_call: TRBV20-1
d_call: TRBD2
cdr3_nt: TGCAGTGCTAGAGATCTAGCGGGAGTTATAGATACGCAGTATTTT
cdr3_aa: CSARDLAGVIDTQYF

clone_size: few
j_call: TRBJ2-7
v_call: TRBV9
d_call: TRBD1
cdr3_nt: TGTGCCAGCAGCCCGGGACAGGGGCCTACCTACGAGCAGTACTTC
cdr3_aa: CASSPGQGPTYEQYF

clone_size: -
j_call: TRBJ2-7
v_call: TRBV28
d_call: TRBD1
cdr3_nt: TGTGCCAGCAGACCCGGGACAGGCAACTACGAGCAGTACTTC
cdr3_aa: CASRPGTGNYEQYF